This TCR beta chain was found in a study of blood T cell repertoires in COVID-19. For the study at large: In each case, the material was cDNA or gDNA derived from T cells, B-cell-depleted T cells, or PBMCs.

The method was immunoSEQ multiplex PCR; TCRdb's version includes in-frame clones alone and lacks a portion of them. The repertoire holds 35,000 to 50,000 clones, with 86% as singletons. This CDR3 has 16 amino acids. J was trimmed by 5 bases and V by 4 bases; bases with no gene match: 11. The germline gives CDR1 SGHRS, CDR2 YFSETQ. This clone occurred a few times. Sequences were obtained from peripheral blood. The receptor's source is a man in his fifties or sixties with active COVID-19. The V call is TRBV5-1, the J call TRBJ1-5, with TRBD1 identical over 8 bases. The chain's CDR3 is CASSLDRVLPYQPQHF. CDR3 bases: TGCGCCAGCAGCCTGGACAGGGTCCTACCCTATCAGCCCCAGCATTTT.